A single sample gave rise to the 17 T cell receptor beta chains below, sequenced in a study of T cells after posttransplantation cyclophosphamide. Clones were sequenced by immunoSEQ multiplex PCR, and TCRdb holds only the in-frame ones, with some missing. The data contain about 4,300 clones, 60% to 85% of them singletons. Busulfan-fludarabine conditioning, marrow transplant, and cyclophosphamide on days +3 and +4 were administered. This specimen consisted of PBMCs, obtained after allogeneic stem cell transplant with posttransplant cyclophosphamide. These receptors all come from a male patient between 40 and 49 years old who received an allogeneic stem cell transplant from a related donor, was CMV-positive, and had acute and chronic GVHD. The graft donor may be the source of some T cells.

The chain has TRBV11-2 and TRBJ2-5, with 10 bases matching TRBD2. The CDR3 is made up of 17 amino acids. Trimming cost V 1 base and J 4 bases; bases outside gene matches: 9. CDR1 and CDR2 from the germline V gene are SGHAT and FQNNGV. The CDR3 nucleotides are TGTGCCAGCAGCTTAGTGGGCGGACTAGCGGACCTAGAGACCCAGTACTTC. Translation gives CASSLVGGLADLETQYF.

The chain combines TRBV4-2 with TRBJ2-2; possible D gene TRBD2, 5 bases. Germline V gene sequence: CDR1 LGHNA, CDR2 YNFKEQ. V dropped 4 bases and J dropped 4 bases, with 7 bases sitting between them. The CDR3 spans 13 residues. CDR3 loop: CASSLTSTGELFF. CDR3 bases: TGTGCCAGCAGCCTTACTAGCACCGGGGAGCTGTTTTTT.

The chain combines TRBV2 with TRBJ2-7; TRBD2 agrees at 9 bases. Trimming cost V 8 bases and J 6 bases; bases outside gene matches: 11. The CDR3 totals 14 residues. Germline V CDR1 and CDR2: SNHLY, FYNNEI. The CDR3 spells CASGFLAGYGEQYF. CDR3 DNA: TGTGCCAGCGGTTTTCTAGCGGGATATGGCGAGCAGTACTTC.

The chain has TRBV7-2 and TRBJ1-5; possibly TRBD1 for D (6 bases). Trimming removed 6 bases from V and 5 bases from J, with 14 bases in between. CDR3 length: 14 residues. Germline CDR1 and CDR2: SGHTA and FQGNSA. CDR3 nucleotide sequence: TGTGCCAGCAGTCTCGGGGGGGCCGATCAGCCCCAGCATTTT. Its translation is CASSLGGADQPQHF.

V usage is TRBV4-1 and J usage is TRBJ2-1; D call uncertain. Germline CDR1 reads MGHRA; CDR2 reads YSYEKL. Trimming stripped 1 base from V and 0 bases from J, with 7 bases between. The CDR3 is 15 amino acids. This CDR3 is CASSQGPLSYNEQFF. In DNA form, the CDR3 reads TGCGCCAGCAGCCAAGGTCCTCTCTCCTACAATGAGCAGTTCTTC.

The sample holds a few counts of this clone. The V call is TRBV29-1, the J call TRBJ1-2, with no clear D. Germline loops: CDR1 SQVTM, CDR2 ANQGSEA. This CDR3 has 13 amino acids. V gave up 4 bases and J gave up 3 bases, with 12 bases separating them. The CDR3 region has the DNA TGCAGCGTTGCTGCGGGGTTTGACTATGGCTACACCTTC. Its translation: CSVAAGFDYGYTF.

CDR3 region: CASSPRSNQPQHF. CDR3 nucleotide sequence: TGTGCCAGCTCACCACGGAGTAATCAGCCCCAGCATTTT. This chain links TRBV18 with TRBJ1-5; D unclear. Trimming removed 1 base at V and 4 bases at J, with 5 bases between. Germline assignment: CDR1 KGHSH and CDR2 LQKENI. The CDR3 consists of 13 residues.

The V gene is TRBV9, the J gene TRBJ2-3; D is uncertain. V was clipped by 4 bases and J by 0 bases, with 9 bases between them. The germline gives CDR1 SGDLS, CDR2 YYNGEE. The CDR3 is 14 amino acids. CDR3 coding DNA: TGTGCCAGCAGCCTTCAGATGAGCACAGATACGCAGTATTTT. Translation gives CASSLQMSTDTQYF.

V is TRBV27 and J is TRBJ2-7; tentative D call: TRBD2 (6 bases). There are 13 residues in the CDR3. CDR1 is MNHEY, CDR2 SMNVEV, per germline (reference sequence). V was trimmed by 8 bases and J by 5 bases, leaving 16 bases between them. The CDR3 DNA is TGTGCCAGCGGGAGGTCGGAGGGCGACGAGCAGTACTTC. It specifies CASGRSEGDEQYF.

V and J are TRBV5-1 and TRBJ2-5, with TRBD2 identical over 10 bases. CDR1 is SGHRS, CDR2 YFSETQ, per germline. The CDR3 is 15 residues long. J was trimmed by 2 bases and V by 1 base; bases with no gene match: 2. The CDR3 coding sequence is TGCGCCAGCAGCTTGACTAGCGGGGCTCAAGAGACCCAGTACTTC. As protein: CASSLTSGAQETQYF.

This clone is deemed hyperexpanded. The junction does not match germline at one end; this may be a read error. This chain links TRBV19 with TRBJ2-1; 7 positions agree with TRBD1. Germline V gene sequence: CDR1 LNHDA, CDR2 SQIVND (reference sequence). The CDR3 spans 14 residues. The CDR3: CASSPGTDYTEQFF. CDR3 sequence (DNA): TGTGCCAGTAGTCCCGGGACAGATTACACTGAGCAGTTCTTC.

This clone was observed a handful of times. CDR3 residues: CASSQGYSSEQFF. CDR3 sequence (DNA): TGTGCCAGCAGCCAAGGTTATAGTTCTGAGCAGTTCTTC. This rearrangement joins TRBV4-2 to TRBJ2-1; D uncertain. Germline lookup yields CDR1 LGHNA and CDR2 YNFKEQ. The CDR3 is 13 amino acids. V was cut by 1 base and J by 9 bases, with 10 bases left in between.

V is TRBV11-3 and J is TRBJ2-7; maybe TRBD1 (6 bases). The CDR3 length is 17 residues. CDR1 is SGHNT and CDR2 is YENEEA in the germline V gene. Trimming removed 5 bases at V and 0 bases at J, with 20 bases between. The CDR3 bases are TGTGCCAGCAGCCTAGTCTCGGGGCAGGGGAGCTCCTACGAGCAGTACTTC. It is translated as CASSLVSGQGSSYEQYF.

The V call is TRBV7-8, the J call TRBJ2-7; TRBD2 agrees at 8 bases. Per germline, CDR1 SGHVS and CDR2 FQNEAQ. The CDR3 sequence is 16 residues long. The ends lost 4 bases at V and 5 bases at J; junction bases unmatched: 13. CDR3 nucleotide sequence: TGTGCCAGCAGCTCATCACCGGGACCCGGGGGGGACGAGCAGTACTTC. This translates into CASSSSPGPGGDEQYF.

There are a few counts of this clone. The CDR3 DNA reads as TGTGCCAGCAGCTTATCGGCGGGAGGATCCGGGGAGCTGTTTTTT. Amino acids: CASSLSAGGSGELFF. The chain links TRBV11-2 to TRBJ2-2, with 8 bases identical to TRBD2. CDR1 and CDR2 (germline): SGHAT, FQNNGV. V lost 2 bases, J lost 6 bases, and 5 bases stayed unmatched. The CDR3 is made up of 15 amino acids.

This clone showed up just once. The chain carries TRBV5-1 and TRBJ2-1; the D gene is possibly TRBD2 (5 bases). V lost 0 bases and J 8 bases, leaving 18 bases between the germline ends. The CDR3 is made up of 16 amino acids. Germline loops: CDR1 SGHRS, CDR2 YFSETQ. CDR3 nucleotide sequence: TGCGCCAGCAGCTTGGCCGGAGGCGTCCTCCGCGATGAGCAGTTCTTC. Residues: CASSLAGGVLRDEQFF.

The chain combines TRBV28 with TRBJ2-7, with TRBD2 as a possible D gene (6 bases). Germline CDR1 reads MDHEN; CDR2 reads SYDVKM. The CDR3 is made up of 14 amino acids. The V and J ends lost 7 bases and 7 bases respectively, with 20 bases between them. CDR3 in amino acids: CASTLSGPAGEQYF. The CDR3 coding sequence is TGTGCCAGCACCCTATCAGGCCCGGCGGGAGAGCAGTACTTC. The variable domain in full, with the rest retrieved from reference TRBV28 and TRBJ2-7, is DVKVTQSSRYLVKRTGEKVFLECVQDMDHENMFWYRQDPGLGLRLIYFSYDVKMKEKGDIPEGYSVSREKKERFSLILESASTNQTSMYLCASTLSGPAGEQYFGPGTRLTVT.